Listed here is a single T cell receptor beta chain. No antigen is known for it. The PCR had 60 Vbeta and 13 Jbeta primers. The method was immunoSEQ multiplex PCR; TCRdb's version includes in-frame clones alone and lacks a portion of them. Among around 150,000 clones listed, about 80% were seen once. These data come from a study of cytomegalovirus exposure and HLA in healthy donors. Losses at the gene ends were 4 bases for V and 3 bases for J; bases not matched to a gene: 8. The CDR3 is made up of 16 amino acids. Germline V gene sequence: CDR1 SGHDT, CDR2 YYEEEE. Findings of the study overall: Roughly uniform sequencing depth across donors was assumed, possibly incorrectly. Sequencing probably produced one cluster of sequence variants that were highly shared. The study recorded 150 to 200 TCR beta chains that were cytomegalovirus-associated.

Sequencing used PBMCs. This receptor was taken from a male donor in good health and CMV-seronegative. The rearrangement links TRBV5-6 to TRBJ1-5; 9 bases agree with TRBD1. As DNA, the CDR3 is TGTGCCAGCAGCCCGAGGACAGGGGACATCAATCAGCCCCAGCATTTT. This sequence encodes CASSPRTGDINQPQHF.